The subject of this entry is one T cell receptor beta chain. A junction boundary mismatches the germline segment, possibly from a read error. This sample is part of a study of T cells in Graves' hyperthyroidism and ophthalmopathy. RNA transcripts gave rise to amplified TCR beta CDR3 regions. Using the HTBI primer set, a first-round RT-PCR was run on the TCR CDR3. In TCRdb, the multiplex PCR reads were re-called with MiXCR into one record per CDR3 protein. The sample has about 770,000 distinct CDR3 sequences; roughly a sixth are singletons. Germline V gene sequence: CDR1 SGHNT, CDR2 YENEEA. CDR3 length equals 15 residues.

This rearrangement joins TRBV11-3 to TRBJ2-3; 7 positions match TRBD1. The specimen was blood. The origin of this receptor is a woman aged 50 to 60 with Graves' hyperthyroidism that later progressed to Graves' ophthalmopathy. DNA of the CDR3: TGTGCCAGCAGCCCTAAGGGGCTTGGGACAGATACGCGGTATTTT. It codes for CASSPKGLGTDTRYF.